The present TCR beta chain was sequenced within a study of blood T cell repertoires in COVID-19. Whole-study context: Samples came from the United States, Italy and Spain, spanning acute and convalescent COVID-19. The cDNA or gDNA used as material had been derived from T cells, B-cell-depleted T cells, or PBMCs.

TCRdb keeps only in-frame clones here, not all; method: immunoSEQ multiplex PCR. The data hold some 180,000 clones, with more than 75% observed a single time. Study members were between about 18 and 100 years old and lived in approximately 25 US regions. Input material: PBMCs or T cells enriched from blood (not recorded which). The TCR comes from a man between 60 and 75 years old who had been exposed to COVID-19.

CDR3 bases: TGTGCCAGCAGCTCCGACAGGAAAGCCTACGAGCAGTACTTC. Translated: CASSSDRKAYEQYF. V usage is TRBV5-6 and J usage is TRBJ2-7, with a weak D call TRBD1 (6 bases). CDR3 length: 14 residues. Deletions cut 3 bases from V and 2 bases from J, with 12 bases between. CDR1 is SGHDT, CDR2 YYEEEE, per germline. Looking up the rest from reference TRBV5-6 and TRBJ2-7 gives the full variable domain: DAGVTQSPTHLIKTRGQQVTLRCSPKSGHDTVSWYQQALGQGPQFIFQYYEEEERQRGNFPDRFSGHQFPNYSSELNVNALLLGDSALYLCASSSDRKAYEQYFGPGTRLTVT.